This T cell receptor (beta chain) was sequenced for a study of T cells after yellow fever vaccination. Study overall: Low-cell-number fractions underwent preparation using SMART-Seq v4 Ultra Low Input.

Study findings and constraints: Although most clonotypes did not, a small share appeared in both CD4 and CD8 compartments. Clonotypes that responded to the vaccine were almost all undetectable in sorted memory subsets on day 0.

This clonotype was detected ten times or more. UMIs and a universal primer site were added when TCR cDNA was made by 5'RACE template switching. One entry per CDR3 protein, called by TCRdb with MiXCR from the 5' RACE reads. This table holds fewer than 35,000 distinct CDR3 sequences, 10% to 13% found once. This CDR3 contains 16 residues. Trimming stripped 0 bases from V and 10 bases from J, with 16 bases between. Germline values: CDR1 ENHRY, CDR2 SYGVKD. V gene TRBV10-3 combines with J gene TRBJ1-6; no reliable D call. This sequence originates from a man in his late teens or twenties who received the YFV17D yellow fever vaccine. Sample: PBMCs, either bulk or a sorted T-cell subset (CD4+, CD8+, memory, or dextramer-sorted; not recorded which), taken around 15 days after the first yellow fever vaccination. CDR3 DNA sequence: TGTGCCATCAGTGAGTCAAAGGACCCACGCGGATCACCCCTCCACTTT. The encoded protein is CAISESKDPRGSPLHF.